These T cell receptor beta chains were read from a single sample in a study of shared clonotypes between healthy human individuals. Sequencing was performed with immunoSEQ multiplex PCR; in TCRdb, only in-frame clones are kept and a portion is missing. The sample includes some 2.1 million clones, about 94% of them seen just once. Material: naive CD8+ T cells sorted from blood. These receptor sequences come from a man aged 18 to 30 in good health. Each CDR3 is given with its conserved first and last residue. Each record gives: clone size, D gene, J gene, CDR3 length, V gene, CDR3 protein, CDR3 DNA. The D gene is left open where the match is weak. Clone size is given for some rows only: seen once, a few or many times, or a class if the clone is expanded.

-	-	TRBJ1-2	16	TRBV5-6	CASSLWEGQTFYGYTF	TGTGCCAGCAGCTTGTGGGAGGGGCAGACTTTCTATGGCTACACCTTC
-	-	TRBJ2-7	14	TRBV6-8	CASSYPGGGYEQYF	TGTGCCAGCAGTTACCCCGGGGGCGGCTACGAGCAGTACTTC
-	-	TRBJ2-1	16	TRBV12-5	CASGLVSARQDNEQFF	TGTGCTAGTGGTTTGGTTTCTGCCCGACAGGATAATGAGCAGTTCTTC
-	TRBD1	TRBJ2-2	16	TRBV4-3	CASSRLTGPNTGELFF	TGCGCCAGCAGCCGGCTGACAGGGCCAAACACCGGGGAGCTGTTTTTT
-	TRBD1	TRBJ2-1	15	TRBV5-6	CASSPGDREHNEQFF	TGTGCCAGCAGCCCAGGGGACAGGGAGCACAATGAGCAGTTCTTC
-	-	TRBJ2-3	12	TRBV7-9	CASRISGGTQYF	TGTGCCAGCAGAATCTCAGGGGGGACGCAGTATTTT
-	-	TRBJ2-7	14	TRBV7-9	CASSLGGNRDEQYF	TGTGCCAGCAGCTTAGGCGGAAATCGGGACGAGCAGTACTTC
-	TRBD1	TRBJ1-1	14	TRBV29-1	CSVPTGWGDTEAFF	TGCAGCGTGCCGACAGGGTGGGGGGACACTGAAGCTTTCTTT
-	TRBD2	TRBJ2-1	17	TRBV5-1	CASSYVAGGGSYNEQFF	TGCGCCAGCAGCTACGTAGCGGGAGGGGGATCCTACAATGAGCAGTTCTTC
once	-	TRBJ2-5	15	TRBV4-2	CASSQEYRVAETQYF	TGTGCCAGCAGCCAAGAATACAGGGTAGCGGAGACCCAGTACTTC
-	TRBD2	TRBJ2-3	15	TRBV5-1	CASSLGTSETDTQYF	TGCGCCAGCAGCTTGGGGACTAGCGAGACAGATACGCAGTATTTT
-	-	TRBJ2-2	12	TRBV6-1	CASRVITGELFF	TGTGCCAGCAGGGTTATCACCGGGGAGCTGTTTTTT
-	-	TRBJ2-7	16	TRBV27	CASSLSPGTPSYEQYF	TGTGCCAGCAGTTTATCTCCCGGGACACCCTCCTACGAGCAGTACTTC
-	-	TRBJ1-1	16	TRBV10-2	CASSEYLEVGATEAFF	TGCGCCAGCAGTGAGTATTTGGAGGTGGGGGCCACTGAAGCTTTCTTT
once	TRBD1	TRBJ1-2	15	TRBV9	CASSASGQAHYGYTF	TGTGCCAGCAGCGCCTCGGGACAGGCCCACTATGGCTACACCTTC
-	TRBD2	TRBJ2-1	13	TRBV27	CASTLAGTFEQFF	TGTGCCAGCACCCTAGCGGGGACCTTTGAGCAGTTCTTC
-	TRBD2	TRBJ2-7	15	TRBV4-3	CASSQDGAGEYEQYF	TGCGCCAGCAGCCAAGATGGGGCGGGAGAGTACGAGCAGTACTTC
-	TRBD2	TRBJ2-5	16	TRBV7-9	CASSARTSGNQETQYF	TGTGCCAGCAGCGCGCGGACTAGCGGGAACCAAGAGACCCAGTACTTC
-	-	TRBJ2-1	19	TRBV2	CASRFYDNAETSSYNEQFF	TGTGCCAGCAGGTTTTACGACAACGCTGAAACTAGCTCCTACAATGAGCAGTTCTTC
-	-	TRBJ1-4	14	TRBV10-2	CASSDLGPKEKLFF	TGCGCCAGCAGTGATCTGGGACCAAAGGAAAAACTGTTTTTT